There are a few counts of the clone carrying this T cell receptor (beta chain). Its antigen remains unknown. The PCR ran on 60 Vbeta and 13 Jbeta primers. Sequencing was performed with immunoSEQ multiplex PCR; in TCRdb, only in-frame clones are kept and a portion is missing. Among more than 95,000 clones listed, around 79% were seen once. The germline CDR1 and CDR2 sequences are MNHEY and SVGAGI. V was cut by 11 bases and J by 9 bases, with 17 bases left in between. The CDR3 runs to 13 residues. This entry comes from a study of cytomegalovirus exposure and HLA in healthy donors. General observations from the study: A link between a missense DCLRE1C variant and TCR beta V- and J-gene trimming emerged from a later analysis. Beyond CMV serostatus, there was no information to go on about immune exposure. Both high specificity and high sensitivity reportedly marked the classifier's diagnosis of cytomegalovirus status.

What was sequenced was PBMCs. V gene TRBV6-5 combines with J gene TRBJ1-6; perhaps TRBD1 as D (5 bases). The TCR comes from a female donor in good health and CMV-seropositive. The CDR3 nucleotides are TGTGCCGGAAGCCGGGGGGTAGGTTCACCCCTCCACTTT. This gives the protein CAGSRGVGSPLHF.